This is a list of T cell receptor beta chains from one sample in a study of cytotoxic CD8 clonotypes in ibrutinib-treated CLL. This table comes from immunoSEQ multiplex PCR, and its TCRdb copy is limited to in-frame clones, with some not included. Of roughly 150,000 clones detected, more than 65% appear once; the ten largest clones hold roughly 2%. The sample in question was PBMCs, obtained after 12 months of ibrutinib treatment. The receptor set was obtained from a human donor with chronic lymphocytic leukemia. The CDR3 runs from the conserved cysteine through the conserved F or W. The order of the fields is V gene, J gene, D gene, clone size, CDR3 DNA, CDR3 protein. The D gene is left open where the match is weak. The size field is filled for only some rows; it gives once, few, many or a size class.

v_call: TRBV30
j_call: TRBJ2-6
d_call: TRBD1
clone_size: NA
cdr3_nt: TGTGCCTGCCGCCGGGACAGCTCTGGGGCCAACGTCCTGACTTTC
cdr3_aa: CACRRDSSGANVLTF

v_call: TRBV7-2
j_call: TRBJ1-5
d_call: TRBD1
clone_size: NA
cdr3_nt: TGTGCCAGCAGACTGGACAGGAGCAATCAGCCCCAGCATTTT
cdr3_aa: CASRLDRSNQPQHF

v_call: TRBV7-6
j_call: TRBJ2-3
d_call: NA
clone_size: NA
cdr3_nt: TGTGCCAGCAGCTTGGACAGAGGAGATACGCAGTATTTT
cdr3_aa: CASSLDRGDTQYF

v_call: TRBV5-1
j_call: TRBJ2-7
d_call: NA
clone_size: NA
cdr3_nt: TGCGCCAGCAGCTTGGACTTTCTTAGCAGAGTATCCTACGAGCAGTACTTC
cdr3_aa: CASSLDFLSRVSYEQYF

v_call: TRBV5-1
j_call: TRBJ2-5
d_call: TRBD1
clone_size: NA
cdr3_nt: TGCGCCAGCAGCCCGGGGACAGGGGTGCCACAAGAGACCCAGTACTTC
cdr3_aa: CASSPGTGVPQETQYF

v_call: TRBV4-3
j_call: TRBJ1-3
d_call: NA
clone_size: few
cdr3_nt: TGCGCCAGCAGCCCCGTGGACAGCTCTGGAAACACCATATATTTT
cdr3_aa: CASSPVDSSGNTIYF

v_call: TRBV5-1
j_call: TRBJ2-1
d_call: NA
clone_size: NA
cdr3_nt: TGCGCCAGCTGGGAAGGGGGGGGCCCGAATGAGCAGTTCTTC
cdr3_aa: CASWEGGGPNEQFF

v_call: TRBV7-2
j_call: TRBJ1-1
d_call: NA
clone_size: NA
cdr3_nt: TGTGCCAGCAGCTTAATGTGGTCAGGGAACACTGAAGCTTTCTTT
cdr3_aa: CASSLMWSGNTEAFF

v_call: TRBV9
j_call: TRBJ2-2
d_call: TRBD2
clone_size: NA
cdr3_nt: TGTGCCAGCAGCGTAGCTAGCGGGGGGGCCTCCACCGGGGAGCTGTTTTTT
cdr3_aa: CASSVASGGASTGELFF

v_call: TRBV5-1
j_call: TRBJ1-4
d_call: NA
clone_size: NA
cdr3_nt: TGCGCCAGCAGCACTGCCTACTTGGAGAAAGAAAAACTGTTTTTT
cdr3_aa: CASSTAYLEKEKLFF

v_call: TRBV2
j_call: TRBJ2-7
d_call: NA
clone_size: NA
cdr3_nt: TGTGCCAGCAGTGCGGGCGTCTCCTACGAGCAGTACTTC
cdr3_aa: CASSAGVSYEQYF

v_call: TRBV4-1
j_call: TRBJ2-7
d_call: NA
clone_size: NA
cdr3_nt: TGCGCCAGCAGCCAAGTATTGTTCGTTAAGGAGCAGTACTTC
cdr3_aa: CASSQVLFVKEQYF

v_call: TRBV15
j_call: TRBJ2-3
d_call: NA
clone_size: NA
cdr3_nt: TGTGCCACCAGCAGGGACAGACCTAGCACAGATACGCAGTATTTT
cdr3_aa: CATSRDRPSTDTQYF

v_call: TRBV21-1
j_call: TRBJ1-5
d_call: NA
clone_size: NA
cdr3_nt: TGTGCCAGCAGCAATAGTTGTTTTAGCAATCAGCCCCAGCATTTT
cdr3_aa: CASSNSCFSNQPQHF

v_call: TRBV27
j_call: TRBJ1-5
d_call: NA
clone_size: NA
cdr3_nt: TGTGCCAGCAGTTTATCAACGGGGCAGCCCCAGCATTTT
cdr3_aa: CASSLSTGQPQHF

v_call: TRBV5-1
j_call: TRBJ1-2
d_call: NA
clone_size: NA
cdr3_nt: TGCGCCAGCAGCCAAGACAACTATGGCTACACCTTC
cdr3_aa: CASSQDNYGYTF

v_call: TRBV27
j_call: TRBJ1-2
d_call: NA
clone_size: NA
cdr3_nt: TGTGCCAGCAGTACCCGTAACTATGGCTACACCTTC
cdr3_aa: CASSTRNYGYTF

v_call: TRBV28
j_call: TRBJ2-7
d_call: NA
clone_size: NA
cdr3_nt: TGTGCCAGTTTCGCCCGGGGGACCTACGAGCAGTACTTC
cdr3_aa: CASFARGTYEQYF

v_call: TRBV6-5
j_call: TRBJ1-6
d_call: NA
clone_size: once
cdr3_nt: TGTGCCAGCAGACAAAACAGGGCTTCACCCCTCCACTTT
cdr3_aa: CASRQNRASPLHF

v_call: TRBV6-5
j_call: TRBJ1-2
d_call: NA
clone_size: NA
cdr3_nt: TGTGCCAGCAGTTACTCGGCCGGTAGTGGCTATGGCTACACCTTC
cdr3_aa: CASSYSAGSGYGYTF

v_call: TRBV5-6
j_call: TRBJ2-5
d_call: NA
clone_size: few
cdr3_nt: TGTGCCAGCAGCCCGGACCTTTCGCCCAAGACCCAGTACTTC
cdr3_aa: CASSPDLSPKTQYF

v_call: TRBV20-1
j_call: TRBJ2-1
d_call: NA
clone_size: NA
cdr3_nt: TGCAGTGCTGCGAACAATGAGCAGTTCTTC
cdr3_aa: CSAANNEQFF

v_call: TRBV5-1
j_call: TRBJ1-2
d_call: NA
clone_size: NA
cdr3_nt: TGCGCCAGCAGCGCCTCCCAGAGGGATGGCTACACCTTC
cdr3_aa: CASSASQRDGYTF

v_call: TRBV5-6
j_call: TRBJ1-1
d_call: NA
clone_size: NA
cdr3_nt: TGTGCCAGCAGCTACAGTGGCACTGAAGCTTTCTTT
cdr3_aa: CASSYSGTEAFF

v_call: TRBV5-8
j_call: TRBJ1-2
d_call: NA
clone_size: NA
cdr3_nt: TGTGCCAGCAGCTTGGAGCGGAGGGGCTATGGCTACACCTTC
cdr3_aa: CASSLERRGYGYTF

v_call: TRBV27
j_call: TRBJ2-1
d_call: NA
clone_size: few
cdr3_nt: TGTGCCAGCAGTTTAGGGTATGAGCAGTTCTTC
cdr3_aa: CASSLGYEQFF

v_call: TRBV11-3
j_call: TRBJ1-1
d_call: NA
clone_size: many
cdr3_nt: TGTGCCAGCAGCTTCGGGCAGCCAGAGAAGAGGACTGAAGCTTTCTTT
cdr3_aa: CASSFGQPEKRTEAFF

v_call: TRBV5-1
j_call: TRBJ1-4
d_call: NA
clone_size: few
cdr3_nt: TGCGCCAGCAGCTTAACGGGGCAGACCGCAACTAATGAAAAACTGTTTTTT
cdr3_aa: CASSLTGQTATNEKLFF

v_call: TRBV5-4
j_call: TRBJ2-7
d_call: TRBD2
clone_size: few
cdr3_nt: TGTGCCAGCAGCCTGGGACTAGCGGGAGCTTACTACGAGCAGTACTTC
cdr3_aa: CASSLGLAGAYYEQYF

v_call: TRBV5-5
j_call: TRBJ2-3
d_call: NA
clone_size: NA
cdr3_nt: TGTGCCAGCAGGGTCGGGGGTACAGGGTTCGGCACAGATACGCAGTATTTT
cdr3_aa: CASRVGGTGFGTDTQYF

v_call: TRBV21-1
j_call: TRBJ1-2
d_call: NA
clone_size: NA
cdr3_nt: TGTGCCAGCTCCCCGAGGCCCCATGGCTACACCTTC
cdr3_aa: CASSPRPHGYTF

v_call: TRBV30
j_call: TRBJ1-2
d_call: TRBD1
clone_size: NA
cdr3_nt: TGTGCCTGTATATTCGGACAGGGTGGGAAGACAAACTATGGCTACACCTTC
cdr3_aa: CACIFGQGGKTNYGYTF

v_call: TRBV28
j_call: TRBJ2-1
d_call: TRBD2
clone_size: few
cdr3_nt: TGTGCCAGCAGTGCCATCCGAACTAGCGGAGAGAATGAGCAGTTCTTC
cdr3_aa: CASSAIRTSGENEQFF

v_call: TRBV2
j_call: TRBJ2-3
d_call: NA
clone_size: NA
cdr3_nt: TGTGCCAGCAGTGTAGGAGGACCCCACACAGATACGCAGTATTTT
cdr3_aa: CASSVGGPHTDTQYF

v_call: TRBV7-3
j_call: TRBJ1-5
d_call: TRBD1
clone_size: few
cdr3_nt: TGTGCCAGCAGCTTAGAGGGGGCCAGCAATCAGCCCCAGCATTTT
cdr3_aa: CASSLEGASNQPQHF

v_call: TRBV6-5
j_call: TRBJ1-2
d_call: NA
clone_size: NA
cdr3_nt: TGTGCCAGCAGACTGGGCCCCAGTAACTATGGCTACACCTTC
cdr3_aa: CASRLGPSNYGYTF

v_call: TRBV9
j_call: TRBJ1-3
d_call: NA
clone_size: NA
cdr3_nt: TGTGCCAGCAGCGTAGACGATGGGGGGCTCTTCCGAAACACCATATATTTT
cdr3_aa: CASSVDDGGLFRNTIYF

v_call: TRBV11-2
j_call: TRBJ2-2
d_call: NA
clone_size: once
cdr3_nt: TGTGCCAGCAGCCCGACTAGATCGAACACCGGGGAGCTGTTTTTT
cdr3_aa: CASSPTRSNTGELFF

v_call: TRBV7-3
j_call: TRBJ1-2
d_call: TRBD1
clone_size: NA
cdr3_nt: TGTGCCAGCAGCTTAGGGCAGGGGGCCCATGGCTACACCTTC
cdr3_aa: CASSLGQGAHGYTF

v_call: TRBV28
j_call: TRBJ1-1
d_call: NA
clone_size: NA
cdr3_nt: TGTGCCAGCAGTTTACCGGACATTTATGAAGCTTTCTTT
cdr3_aa: CASSLPDIYEAFF

v_call: TRBV6-5
j_call: TRBJ1-5
d_call: TRBD1
clone_size: NA
cdr3_nt: TGTGCCAGCAGCGACAGGGGGTTAGGTCCCCAGCATTTT
cdr3_aa: CASSDRGLGPQHF

v_call: TRBV27
j_call: TRBJ1-6
d_call: TRBD1
clone_size: NA
cdr3_nt: TGTGCCAGCTCGAAACCCTCTCCGGGACAGGGGATTTTCCCCCTCCACTTT
cdr3_aa: CASSKPSPGQGIFPLHF